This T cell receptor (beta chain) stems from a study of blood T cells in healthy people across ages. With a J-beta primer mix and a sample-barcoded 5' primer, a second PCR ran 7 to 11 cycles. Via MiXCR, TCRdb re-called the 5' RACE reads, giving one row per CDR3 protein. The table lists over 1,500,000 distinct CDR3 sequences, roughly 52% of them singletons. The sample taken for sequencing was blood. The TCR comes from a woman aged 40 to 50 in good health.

The CDR3 region has the DNA TGCGCCAGCAGCCAAGGCGACACGAGCTCCTACAATGAGCAGTTCTTC. Translating it yields CASSQGDTSSYNEQFF. The V call is TRBV4-1, the J call TRBJ2-1, with D uncertain. The ends were cut back, 1 base at V and 0 bases at J, with 10 bases in the middle. This CDR3 contains 16 residues. Germline V lookup: CDR1 MGHRA, CDR2 YSYEKL.